The T cell receptor (beta chain) under discussion was sequenced for a study of cytomegalovirus exposure and HLA in healthy donors. Study conclusions and caveats: Earlier analysis found most TCR beta V segments productive about 87% or about 30% of the time. In a later analysis, parvovirus B19, influenza, CMV and Epstein-Barr virus appeared linked to several top co-occurrence clusters. In terms of immune exposure information, only CMV serostatus was available.

Points on this clone: What it recognizes is unknown.

The CDR3 extends over 14 amino acids. Trimming removed 5 bases at V and 0 bases at J, with 7 bases between. The germline CDR1 and CDR2 sequences are MNHEY and SMNVEV (reference sequence). In the PCR, 60 Vbeta and 13 Jbeta primers were used. Data came from immunoSEQ multiplex PCR; TCRdb stores just in-frame clones and leaves some out. This table holds 55,000 to 85,000 clones. The source material was PBMCs. This chain joins TRBV27 and TRBJ2-2; D remains ambiguous. The TCR sequence derives from a woman aged 25 to 39 in good health and CMV-seronegative. CDR3 sequence reads: CASSRATNTGELFF. The CDR3 bases are TGTGCCAGCAGTCGAGCCACGAACACCGGGGAGCTGTTTTTT.